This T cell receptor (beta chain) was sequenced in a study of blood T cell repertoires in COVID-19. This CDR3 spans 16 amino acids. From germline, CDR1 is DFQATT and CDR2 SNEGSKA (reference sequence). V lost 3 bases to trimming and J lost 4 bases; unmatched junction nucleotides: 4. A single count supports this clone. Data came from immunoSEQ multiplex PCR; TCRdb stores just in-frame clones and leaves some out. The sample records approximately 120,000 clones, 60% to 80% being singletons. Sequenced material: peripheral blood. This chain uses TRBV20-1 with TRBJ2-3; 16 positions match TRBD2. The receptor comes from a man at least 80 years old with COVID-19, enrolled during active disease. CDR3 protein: CSASGTSGRAADTQYF. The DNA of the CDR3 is TGCAGTGCTAGTGGGACTAGCGGGAGGGCGGCAGATACGCAGTATTTT.